The TCR beta chain described here comes from a study of beta chain features in type 1 diabetes. Expressed TCRB transcripts were sequenced because the entire RNA isolate underwent reverse transcription. Assay: immunoSEQ multiplex PCR; the TCRdb copy retains only in-frame clones and omits some. The data show roughly 380,000 clones, with 15% to 20% seen just once and around 0.04% held by the top ten. Study-level findings and limits: A definitive answer on HLA type influencing TCRB rearrangement was not reached here.

The CDR3 runs 15 residues. Germline V gene lookup returns CDR1 SGHRS and CDR2 YFSETQ. The J segment lost 3 bases and the V segment lost 5 bases, leaving 9 bases of the junction unmatched. As for this clone: Its antigen is unknown.

This receptor was taken from a woman aged 18-29 years in good health. Sequencing input: naive CD4+ T cells from blood. This chain connects TRBV5-1 to TRBJ2-5; TRBD1 matches 8 bases. CDR3 residues: CASSRTGRVEETQYF. In DNA, the CDR3 is TGCGCCAGCAGTAGGACAGGGCGCGTTGAAGAGACCCAGTACTTC.